This is a list of T cell receptor beta chains from one sample in a study of blood T cell repertoires in COVID-19. Generated by immunoSEQ multiplex PCR, the TCRdb table keeps only in-frame clones and is missing some. Of tens of thousands of clones in the sample, about 86% are singletons; the top ten hold approximately 30%. Sequencing used peripheral blood. The receptors stem from a woman at least 80 years old with active or convalescent COVID-19. Each CDR3 is given with its conserved first and last residue. Each record gives: J gene, V gene, clone size, D gene, CDR3 protein, CDR3 DNA. The D gene is left open where the match is weak. For some rows the clone size is stated as once, few or many, or as a class when expanded; others skip it.

>TRBJ2-7|TRBV10-2|NA|TRBD1
CASNGGQGAYEQYF
TGCGCCAGCAATGGGGGACAGGGGGCCTACGAGCAGTACTTC
>TRBJ1-2|TRBV27|NA|NA
CASSPPRGGYTF
TGTGCCAGCAGTCCCCCCAGGGGTGGCTACACCTTC
>TRBJ2-5|TRBV18|NA|TRBD1
CASSPGQPLGLVETQYF
TGTGCCAGCTCACCGGGACAGCCACTCGGATTAGTTGAGACCCAGTACTTC
>TRBJ2-3|TRBV7-6|NA|TRBD2
CASSPFGGTSGASRTDTQYF
TGTGCCAGCAGTCCGTTCGGCGGGACTAGCGGGGCGTCTCGCACAGATACGCAGTATTTT
>TRBJ2-1|TRBV7-7|few|TRBD2
CASSLSGGSYNEQFF
TGTGCTAGCAGCTTGAGCGGGGGGTCCTACAATGAGCAGTTCTTC
>TRBJ1-6|TRBV7-2|NA|NA
CASSLLAQNSPLHF
TGTGCCAGCAGCTTGTTGGCACAGAATTCACCCCTCCACTTT
>TRBJ2-7|TRBV7-2|NA|TRBD2
CASSVSGGASEQYF
TGTGCCAGCAGCGTCAGCGGGGGGGCCAGCGAGCAGTACTTC
>TRBJ2-3|TRBV11-2|NA|TRBD2
CASSILAGASTDTQYF
TGTGCCAGCAGCATACTAGCGGGGGCCAGCACAGATACGCAGTATTTT
>TRBJ2-1|TRBV7-2|NA|TRBD2
CASSLGSRGGRSYNEQFF
TGTGCCAGCAGCTTAGGATCCCGCGGGGGGAGGTCCTACAATGAGCAGTTCTTC
>TRBJ2-2|TRBV24-1|NA|TRBD1
CATSAVLGTANTGELFF
TGTGCCACCAGTGCCGTACTAGGGACAGCGAACACCGGGGAGCTGTTTTTT
>TRBJ1-5|TRBV7-9|NA|TRBD1
CASSLGQGAGGNQPQHF
TGTGCCAGCAGCCTCGGACAGGGGGCAGGTGGCAATCAGCCCCAGCATTTT
>TRBJ2-7|TRBV18|few|NA
CASSPQTGEQYF
TGTGCCAGCTCACCACAAACAGGCGAGCAGTACTTC
>TRBJ2-5|TRBV6-5|NA|TRBD1
CATRTGGRETQYF
TGTGCCACCAGGACAGGGGGAAGAGAGACCCAGTACTTC
>TRBJ1-2|TRBV7-9|NA|NA
CASSLEAANYGYTF
TGTGCCAGCAGCTTAGAGGCGGCTAACTATGGCTACACCTTC
>TRBJ1-1|TRBV10-2|NA|TRBD1
CASADRYGTEAFF
TGCGCCAGCGCGGACAGGTACGGAACTGAAGCTTTCTTT
>TRBJ2-3|TRBV28|NA|TRBD1
CASSATRGRTTDTQYF
TGTGCCAGCAGTGCTACTAGGGGGCGCACGACAGATACGCAGTATTTT
>TRBJ1-2|TRBV4-3|NA|NA
CASSQGAHLNYGYTF
TGCGCCAGCAGCCAAGGTGCGCACCTAAACTATGGCTACACCTTC
>TRBJ2-1|TRBV7-8|NA|TRBD2
CASSKSLAGGYNEQFF
TGTGCCAGCAGCAAGAGCCTAGCGGGGGGGTACAATGAGCAGTTCTTC